This TCR beta chain is drawn from a study of T cells after yellow fever vaccination. The CDR3 extends over 13 amino acids. Germline loops: CDR1 SQVTM, CDR2 ANQGSEA. Trimming at V came to 5 bases and at J to 4 bases, leaving 7 bases not matched to a gene. Findings of the study overall: Faster peaking, at day 5 versus 15, marked a secondary response that was weaker. Clones that expanded after primary vaccination mostly reappeared after the booster (96% CD4, about 89% CD8). Some clonotypes were seen in both the CD4 and the CD8 compartments. These made up a small share and likely arose from convergent recombination.

Using its own MiXCR run on the 5' RACE reads, TCRdb lists one record per CDR3 protein. Among under 700,000 distinct CDR3 sequences listed, 17% were seen once. The table lists this clonotype with a few counts. Its target is not known. The V call is TRBV29-1, the J call TRBJ2-5; TRBD1 matches at 7 bases. The TCR originated in a man aged 18 to 30 who received the YFV17D yellow fever vaccine. The input for sequencing was PBMCs, taken around 5 days after the first yellow fever vaccination. CDR3 region: CSVRQGSRETQYF. CDR3 DNA sequence: TGCAGCGTTAGACAGGGATCAAGAGAGACCCAGTACTTC.